This T cell receptor (beta chain) comes out of a study of blood T cell repertoires in COVID-19. Study details: Italy, Spain and the United States were the sources of the convalescent and acute COVID-19 samples. PBMCs, B-cell-depleted T cells, or T cells were the source of the cDNA or gDNA that made up the material.

In the original processing: Estimation of nucleated cell counts was performed using reference gene primer amplification. The data were produced by immunoSEQ multiplex PCR, yet TCRdb's version contains in-frame clones alone and is incomplete. The DNA gave D and trimming, while V, J and clone size come from that table. The sample has tens of thousands of clones, 74% seen once; the top ten hold roughly 28%. CDR3 length equals 16 residues. V was cut by 1 base and J by 7 bases, with 16 bases left in between. CDR1 and CDR2 (germline): LGHNA, YSLEER. This clonotype was obtained from a woman older than 75 with acute or convalescent COVID-19. The chain couples TRBV4-3 to TRBJ2-2; weak D call: TRBD2 (6 bases). The specimen was peripheral blood. The DNA of the CDR3 is TGCGCCAGCAGCCAAGGAGGGAGGCGGGCTTTCGGGGAGCTGTTTTTT. Translated, it gives CASSQGGRRAFGELFF.